These T cell receptor beta chains were read from a single sample in a study of Graves' ophthalmopathy and Graves' hyperthyroidism. TCRdb redid the calling of the multiplex PCR reads with MiXCR, one entry per CDR3 protein. Here the sample spans about 380,000 distinct CDR3 sequences, approximately 15% being singletons. Input material: peripheral blood. The source of these receptors is a woman in her late teens or twenties with stable Graves' hyperthyroidism. CDR3s include the opening cysteine and the closing phenylalanine or tryptophan. A D gene is named only where the DNA matches it firmly. Rows give clone size only sometimes, using once, few, many, or a class for an expanded clone.

D gene: NA
clone size: many
J gene: TRBJ1-5
V gene: TRBV12-3/TRBV12-4
CDR3 protein: CASRGVEQPQHF
CDR3 DNA: TGTGCCAGCAGGGGCGTTGAGCAGCCCCAGCATTTT

D gene: NA
clone size: many
J gene: TRBJ1-6
V gene: TRBV11-3
CDR3 protein: CASSLGGGLRNSPLHF
CDR3 DNA: TGTGCCAGCAGCTTAGGGGGAGGACTCAGGAATTCACCCCTCCACTTT

D gene: TRBD1
clone size: many
J gene: TRBJ1-1
V gene: TRBV6-1
CDR3 protein: CASSAHDRAGEAFF
CDR3 DNA: TGTGCCAGCAGTGCGCATGACAGGGCCGGTGAAGCTTTCTTT

D gene: TRBD1
clone size: NA
J gene: TRBJ2-2
V gene: TRBV6-1
CDR3 protein: CASSLGQASTGELFF
CDR3 DNA: TGTGCCAGCAGCCTTGGACAGGCGAGCACCGGGGAGCTGTTTTTT

D gene: NA
clone size: few
J gene: TRBJ1-2
V gene: TRBV19
CDR3 protein: CASISPAGKYGYTF
CDR3 DNA: TGTGCCAGTATTTCCCCTGCAGGGAAGTATGGCTACACCTTC

D gene: NA
clone size: many
J gene: TRBJ1-1
V gene: TRBV10-1
CDR3 protein: CASSEDSAMNTEAFF
CDR3 DNA: TGCGCCAGCAGTGAAGACAGTGCTATGAACACTGAAGCTTTCTTT

D gene: NA
clone size: many
J gene: TRBJ2-5
V gene: TRBV5-1
CDR3 protein: CASSLQDQETQYF
CDR3 DNA: TGCGCCAGCAGCCTACAGGACCAAGAGACCCAGTACTTC

D gene: NA
clone size: many
J gene: TRBJ2-7
V gene: TRBV7-3
CDR3 protein: CASSLTGRDFQYF
CDR3 DNA: TGTGCCAGCAGCTTAACGGGCAGGGACTTTCAGTACTTC

D gene: NA
clone size: few
J gene: TRBJ1-1
V gene: TRBV11-1
CDR3 protein: CASSFRALGGVNTEAFF
CDR3 DNA: TGTGCCAGCAGCTTTCGGGCATTGGGGGGGGTGAACACTGAAGCTTTCTTT

D gene: TRBD1
clone size: many
J gene: TRBJ2-7
V gene: TRBV11-2
CDR3 protein: CASSLNRGANYEQYF
CDR3 DNA: TGTGCCAGCAGCTTAAACAGGGGGGCGAACTACGAGCAGTACTTC

D gene: TRBD1
clone size: NA
J gene: TRBJ2-7
V gene: TRBV20-1
CDR3 protein: CSAPGQGNYEQYF
CDR3 DNA: TGCAGTGCCCCCGGACAGGGAAACTACGAGCAGTACTTC

D gene: TRBD1
clone size: NA
J gene: TRBJ1-2
V gene: TRBV6-2/TRBV6-3
CDR3 protein: CASGDAGGAYGYTF
CDR3 DNA: TGTGCCAGCGGGGATGCAGGGGGCGCCTATGGCTACACCTTC

D gene: NA
clone size: many
J gene: TRBJ1-4
V gene: TRBV27
CDR3 protein: CASSALFTGRDEKLFF
CDR3 DNA: TGTGCCAGCAGTGCCCTATTCACAGGCCGGGATGAAAAACTGTTTTTT

D gene: NA
clone size: NA
J gene: TRBJ2-5
V gene: TRBV4-1
CDR3 protein: CASSQDSGVKETQYF
CDR3 DNA: TGCGCCAGCAGCCAAGACTCAGGGGTAAAAGAGACCCAGTACTTC

D gene: NA
clone size: NA
J gene: TRBJ2-7
V gene: TRBV6-2/TRBV6-3
CDR3 protein: CASSTWTPGRTYEQYF
CDR3 DNA: TGTGCCAGCAGTACCTGGACTCCGGGACGTACCTACGAGCAGTACTTC

D gene: NA
clone size: many
J gene: TRBJ1-2
V gene: TRBV5-1
CDR3 protein: CASSFRQGFPGYTF
CDR3 DNA: TGCGCCAGCAGTTTCAGGCAGGGCTTTCCGGGCTACACCTTC

D gene: TRBD1
clone size: many
J gene: TRBJ1-5
V gene: TRBV19
CDR3 protein: CASSMRGQFLNQPQHF
CDR3 DNA: TGTGCCAGTAGTATGAGGGGACAGTTCCTCAATCAGCCCCAGCATTTT

D gene: NA
clone size: many
J gene: TRBJ1-1
V gene: TRBV19
CDR3 protein: CASSMAWTEKWGTEAFF
CDR3 DNA: TGTGCCAGTAGTATGGCCTGGACAGAAAAATGGGGCACTGAAGCTTTCTTT

D gene: TRBD1
clone size: many
J gene: TRBJ1-2
V gene: TRBV19
CDR3 protein: CASNPRTGGYGYTF
CDR3 DNA: TGTGCCAGTAACCCTAGGACAGGGGGCTATGGCTACACCTTC

D gene: NA
clone size: many
J gene: TRBJ2-2
V gene: TRBV7-8
CDR3 protein: CASSRGGLGDTGELFF
CDR3 DNA: TGTGCCAGCAGTCGAGGGGGGCTGGGCGACACCGGGGAGCTGTTTTTT

D gene: NA
clone size: many
J gene: TRBJ2-5
V gene: TRBV2
CDR3 protein: CASSVMLGAETQYF
CDR3 DNA: TGTGCCAGCAGCGTTATGTTAGGGGCGGAGACCCAGTACTTC

D gene: NA
clone size: few
J gene: TRBJ1-6
V gene: TRBV20-1
CDR3 protein: CSASLSGDSPLHF
CDR3 DNA: TGCAGTGCTAGCTTGTCAGGGGATTCACCCCTCCACTTT

D gene: NA
clone size: many
J gene: TRBJ1-1
V gene: TRBV24-1
CDR3 protein: CATSGPGGGTEAFF
CDR3 DNA: TGTGCCACCAGTGGTCCGGGGGGAGGGACTGAAGCTTTCTTT

D gene: NA
clone size: many
J gene: TRBJ2-7
V gene: TRBV5-1
CDR3 protein: CASSAGAGTYEQYF
CDR3 DNA: TGCGCCAGCAGCGCTGGGGCCGGAACCTACGAGCAGTACTTC

D gene: NA
clone size: NA
J gene: TRBJ2-5
V gene: TRBV2
CDR3 protein: CASGRELQETQYF
CDR3 DNA: TGTGCCAGCGGCAGGGAACTGCAAGAGACCCAGTACTTC

D gene: NA
clone size: many
J gene: TRBJ1-2
V gene: TRBV12-3/TRBV12-4
CDR3 protein: CASSSGTPYGYTF
CDR3 DNA: TGTGCCAGCAGTTCTGGGACACCGTATGGCTACACCTTC

D gene: NA
clone size: many
J gene: TRBJ1-2
V gene: TRBV25-1
CDR3 protein: CASSEVHGYTF
CDR3 DNA: TGTGCCAGCAGTGAGGTTCATGGCTACACCTTC

D gene: NA
clone size: many
J gene: TRBJ1-3
V gene: TRBV12-3/TRBV12-4
CDR3 protein: CASSWGRDTIYF
CDR3 DNA: TGTGCCAGCAGTTGGGGTCGGGACACCATATATTTT

D gene: TRBD1
clone size: many
J gene: TRBJ1-6
V gene: TRBV7-2
CDR3 protein: CASSPDRPYNSPLHF
CDR3 DNA: TGTGCCAGCAGCCCGGACAGGCCCTATAATTCACCCCTCCACTTT

D gene: TRBD1
clone size: few
J gene: TRBJ2-7
V gene: TRBV5-1
CDR3 protein: CASSSGQSHYEQYF
CDR3 DNA: TGCGCCAGCAGCTCGGGACAGTCCCACTACGAGCAGTACTTC

D gene: NA
clone size: NA
J gene: TRBJ1-1
V gene: TRBV7-9
CDR3 protein: CASSLAGGPNTEAFF
CDR3 DNA: TGTGCCAGCAGCTTAGCTGGGGGACCTAACACTGAAGCTTTCTTT

D gene: NA
clone size: many
J gene: TRBJ1-1
V gene: TRBV6-5
CDR3 protein: CASSYSKRGGGTEAFF
CDR3 DNA: TGTGCCAGCAGTTACTCGAAGAGGGGTGGCGGGACTGAAGCTTTCTTT

D gene: TRBD1
clone size: NA
J gene: TRBJ2-7
V gene: TRBV5-1
CDR3 protein: CASSRPGTGVRDEQYF
CDR3 DNA: TGCGCCAGCAGCCGCCCCGGGACAGGGGTAAGGGACGAGCAGTACTTC

D gene: TRBD1
clone size: many
J gene: TRBJ1-1
V gene: TRBV12-3/TRBV12-4
CDR3 protein: CASSRSTGGAGTEAFF
CDR3 DNA: TGTGCCAGCAGCCGCTCAACAGGGGGCGCGGGCACTGAAGCTTTCTTT

D gene: NA
clone size: many
J gene: TRBJ1-1
V gene: TRBV6-1
CDR3 protein: CASSDQGMNTEAFF
CDR3 DNA: TGTGCCAGCAGTGATCAGGGGATGAACACTGAAGCTTTCTTT

D gene: NA
clone size: NA
J gene: TRBJ1-6
V gene: TRBV11-2
CDR3 protein: CASATSSYNSPLHF
CDR3 DNA: TGTGCCAGCGCCACGAGCTCCTATAATTCACCCCTCCACTTT

D gene: NA
clone size: NA
J gene: TRBJ2-5
V gene: TRBV4-2
CDR3 protein: CASSQEGGGAETQYF
CDR3 DNA: TGTGCCAGCAGCCAAGAGGGGGGGGGGGCAGAGACCCAGTACTTC

D gene: NA
clone size: many
J gene: TRBJ1-2
V gene: TRBV7-2
CDR3 protein: CASSLLGGANYGYTF
CDR3 DNA: TGTGCCAGCAGCTTATTGGGGGGAGCTAACTATGGCTACACCTTC

D gene: TRBD1
clone size: many
J gene: TRBJ1-6
V gene: TRBV20-1
CDR3 protein: CSAIRQGSSYNSPLHF
CDR3 DNA: TGCAGTGCTATCCGACAGGGAAGCTCCTATAATTCACCCCTCCACTTT